The clone carrying this T cell receptor beta chain appeared once. What it recognizes is unknown. Germline-derived CDR1 and CDR2 are SGHRS and YFSETQ. CDR3 length equals 14 residues. Trimming took 1 base from V and 5 from J, leaving 12 bases between them. This entry belongs to a study of T cells in narcolepsy. Study as a whole: Enrolled donors included narcolepsy type 1 or type 2 patients and healthy controls.

Study outcomes and limitations: Autoreactive HCRT-specific and TRIB2-specific clonotypes were marked in same-patient CSF-versus-blood CD4+ comparisons. Reportedly, autoreactive clonotypes were serially detected in patients' blood but not controls'. No autoreactive T cell clone sequences appeared in some memory CD4+ repertoires.

Generated by immunoSEQ multiplex PCR, the TCRdb table keeps only in-frame clones and is missing some. The data contain tens of thousands of clones, roughly 86% of them singletons. Sequenced input: memory (CD45RA-) CD4+ T cells from blood. This chain connects TRBV5-1 to TRBJ1-1, with D possibly matching TRBD1 (5 bases). The clonotype comes from a human donor in good health. CDR3 nucleotides: TGCGCCAGCAGCTTGCGGGACCAGGGTACTGAAGCTTTCTTT. It is translated as CASSLRDQGTEAFF.